This TCR beta chain was recovered during a study of metastatic and nonmetastatic thyroid tumors. The sample holds a few counts of this clone. Every patient was untreated before thyroid surgery. Via MiXCR, TCRdb re-called the PCR reads. Of some 21,000 clones listed, approximately 25% are singletons. The V gene end was trimmed by 9 bases and the J gene end by 8 bases; junction bases not matched to a gene: 15. This CDR3 region has 15 residues. CDR1 SNHLY and CDR2 FYNNEI come from the germline V gene. The receptor was isolated from a male donor with papillary thyroid cancer or a benign thyroid nodule (not recorded which). Some clones in this sample may be carry-over from other donors' samples. The V call is TRBV2, the J call TRBJ2-1; 8 bases line up with TRBD2. The sequencing input was blood. CDR3 sequence: CASLNPGGIFHEQFF. In nucleotides, the CDR3 is TGTGCCAGTTTAAATCCGGGAGGGATTTTCCATGAGCAGTTCTTC.